This T cell receptor (beta chain) stems from a study of blood T cell repertoires in COVID-19. Study-wide context: Specimens from acute and convalescent COVID-19 originated in the United States, Italy and Spain.

Sequenced by immunoSEQ multiplex PCR; TCRdb stores in-frame clones only, minus some. The sample carries over 110,000 clones, around 86% recorded once. Source material: peripheral blood. This clonotype was obtained from a human donor in a cohort sampled during active COVID-19.

The CDR3 region is CASSLPGTGGSGVSYEQYF. The CDR3 nucleotides read TGCGCCAGCAGCCTCCCCGGGACAGGGGGCTCGGGGGTCTCCTACGAGCAGTACTTC. The chain links TRBV4-1 to TRBJ2-7; 12 bases map to TRBD1. Germline loops: CDR1 MGHRA, CDR2 YSYEKL. V trimming: 4 bases; J trimming: 0 bases; junction bases outside the gene matches: 13. The CDR3 covers 19 residues.